This T cell receptor beta chain is from a study of identical twins. Study results and caveats: Memory repertoires lacked the insertion deficit that abundant cord blood beta clonotypes showed.

In TCRdb, the 5' RACE reads were re-called with MiXCR into one record per CDR3 protein. This repertoire shows under 300,000 distinct CDR3 sequences, about 13% found once; its top ten account for 3.5% to 5%. The V and J ends lost 6 bases and 2 bases respectively, with 17 bases between them. The CDR3 has 17 residues. Germline-derived CDR1 and CDR2 are LGHNA and YNFKEQ. Remarks on this clonotype: Its antigen is not known.

These data also formed part of another study, on yellow fever vaccine responses in identical twins.

The sequenced sample was memory (CD45RO+) T cells sorted from blood. The genes are TRBV4-2 and TRBJ2-6, with D tentatively TRBD2 (6 bases). The clonotype originates from a woman aged 18-30 years in good health. The chain's CDR3 is CASSSGELAPGANVLTF. The CDR3 bases are TGTGCCAGCAGTAGCGGAGAGTTGGCTCCTGGGGCCAACGTCCTGACTTTC.